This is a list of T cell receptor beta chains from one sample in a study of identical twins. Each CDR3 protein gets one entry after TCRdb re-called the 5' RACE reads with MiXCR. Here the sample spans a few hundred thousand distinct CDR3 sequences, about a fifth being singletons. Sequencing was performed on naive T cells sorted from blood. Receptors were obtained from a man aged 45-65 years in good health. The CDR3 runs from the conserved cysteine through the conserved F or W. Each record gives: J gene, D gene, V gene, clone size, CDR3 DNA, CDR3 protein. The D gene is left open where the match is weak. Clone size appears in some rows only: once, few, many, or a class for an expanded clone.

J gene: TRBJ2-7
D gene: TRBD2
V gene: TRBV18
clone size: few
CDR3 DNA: TGTGCCAGCTCACCACTCGCGGGGGAGCCCTACGAGCAGTACTTC
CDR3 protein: CASSPLAGEPYEQYF

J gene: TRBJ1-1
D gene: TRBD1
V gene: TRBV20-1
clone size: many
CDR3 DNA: TGCAGTGCTAGGCGACAGGGAATGAACACTGAAGCTTTCTTT
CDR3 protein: CSARRQGMNTEAFF

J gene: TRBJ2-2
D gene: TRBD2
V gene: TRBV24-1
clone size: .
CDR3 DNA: TGTGCCACCAGTGATTTGGCTAGCGGGACGCTCACCGGGGAGCTGTTTTTT
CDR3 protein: CATSDLASGTLTGELFF

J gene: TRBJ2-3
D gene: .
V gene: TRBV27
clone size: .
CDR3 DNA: TGTGCCAGCAGACGGCAGTTAGCAGATACGCAGTATTTT
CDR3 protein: CASRRQLADTQYF

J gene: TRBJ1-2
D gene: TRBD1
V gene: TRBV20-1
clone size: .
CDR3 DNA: TGCAGTGCTAGGGGACAGGAACGGGGTGGCTACACCTTC
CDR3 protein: CSARGQERGGYTF

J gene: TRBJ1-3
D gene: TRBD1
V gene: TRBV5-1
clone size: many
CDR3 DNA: TGCGCCAGCAGCAAAGGACAGGGGAACGCTGGAAACACCATATATTTT
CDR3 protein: CASSKGQGNAGNTIYF

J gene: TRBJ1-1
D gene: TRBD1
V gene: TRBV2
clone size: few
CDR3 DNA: TGTGCCAGTCCCGGGGCAGGGGGCAATGAAGCTTTCTTT
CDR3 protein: CASPGAGGNEAFF

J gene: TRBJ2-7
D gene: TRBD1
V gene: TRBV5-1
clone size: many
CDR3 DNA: TGCGCCAGCGGGACAGGAGGGAGCTACGAGCAGTACTTC
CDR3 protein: CASGTGGSYEQYF

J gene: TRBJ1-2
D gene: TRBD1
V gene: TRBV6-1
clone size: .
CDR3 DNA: TGTGCCAGCACCAGAACAGGGGACGGGGGCTACACCTTC
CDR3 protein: CASTRTGDGGYTF

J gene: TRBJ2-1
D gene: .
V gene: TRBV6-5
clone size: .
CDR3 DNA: TGTGCCAGCAGTTCCCCTGACGGCACAAGGGAGCAGTTCTTC
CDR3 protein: CASSSPDGTREQFF

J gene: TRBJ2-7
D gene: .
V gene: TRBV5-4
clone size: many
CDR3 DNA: TGTGCCAGCAGCTTGGGGGACACCTCCTACGAGCAGTACTTC
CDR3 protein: CASSLGDTSYEQYF

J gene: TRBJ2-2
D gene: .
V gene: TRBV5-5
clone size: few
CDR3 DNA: TGTGCCAGCAGCTTAGGGTACCCCTCGAACACCGGGGAGCTGTTTTTT
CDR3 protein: CASSLGYPSNTGELFF

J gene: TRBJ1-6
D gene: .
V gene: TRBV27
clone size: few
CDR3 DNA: TGTGCCAGCAGTTTATCCGACAGCCATAATTCACCCCTCCACTTT
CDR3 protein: CASSLSDSHNSPLHF

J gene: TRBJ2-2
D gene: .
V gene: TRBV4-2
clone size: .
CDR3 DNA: TGTGCCAGCAGCCAAGCGGTGGCCGGGGAGCTGTTTTTT
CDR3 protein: CASSQAVAGELFF

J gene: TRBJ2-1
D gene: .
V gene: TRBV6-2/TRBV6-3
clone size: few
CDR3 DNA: TGTGCCAGCAGTAACGGGGCCCTCTACAATGAGCAGTTCTTC
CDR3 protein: CASSNGALYNEQFF

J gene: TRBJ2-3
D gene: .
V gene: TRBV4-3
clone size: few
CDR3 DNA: TGCGCCAGCAGCCAAGATACGATGGCAGATACGCAGTATTTT
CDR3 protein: CASSQDTMADTQYF

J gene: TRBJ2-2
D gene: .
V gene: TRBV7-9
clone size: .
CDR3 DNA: TGTGCCAGCAGCTTCGCGCCTAACACCGGGGAGCTGTTTTTT
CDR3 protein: CASSFAPNTGELFF

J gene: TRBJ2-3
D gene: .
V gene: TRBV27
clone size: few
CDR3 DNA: TGTGCCAGCAGTTTATTCGCGGGGCCTAGGGATACGCAGTATTTT
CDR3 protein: CASSLFAGPRDTQYF

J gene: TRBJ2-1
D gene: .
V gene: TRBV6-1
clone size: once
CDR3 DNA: TGTGCCACATGTCGGAGGGAGTCCGATGAGCAGTTCTTC
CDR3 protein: CATCRRESDEQFF

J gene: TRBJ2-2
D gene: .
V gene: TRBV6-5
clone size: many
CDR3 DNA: TGTGCCAGCAGTTACTCGACTAGGGGTACCGGGGAGCTGTTTTTT
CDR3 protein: CASSYSTRGTGELFF

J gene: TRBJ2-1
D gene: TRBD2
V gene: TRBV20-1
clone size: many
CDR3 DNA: TGCAGTGCAGCGACCCCGCTAGCGGGAGGTTCCTACAATGAGCAGTTCTTC
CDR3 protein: CSAATPLAGGSYNEQFF

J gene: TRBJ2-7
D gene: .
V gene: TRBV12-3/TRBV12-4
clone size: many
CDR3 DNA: TGTGCCAGCGGCAGGACAGCCGGACACGAGCAGTACTTC
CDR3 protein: CASGRTAGHEQYF

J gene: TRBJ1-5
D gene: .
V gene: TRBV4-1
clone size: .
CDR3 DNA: TGCGCCAGCGGGTCACGGCCTAGCAATCAGCCCCAGCATTTT
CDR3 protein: CASGSRPSNQPQHF

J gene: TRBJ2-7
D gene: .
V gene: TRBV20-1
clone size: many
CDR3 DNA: TGCAGTGCTAATAATCTAGCCAAGGGGGGAATGGGCGAGCAGTACTTC
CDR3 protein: CSANNLAKGGMGEQYF

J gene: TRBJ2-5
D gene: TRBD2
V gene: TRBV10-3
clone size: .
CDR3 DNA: TGTGCCATCAGTGAGTCGGGGACTAGCGGGAGTTTTGGGACCCAGTACTTC
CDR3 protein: CAISESGTSGSFGTQYF

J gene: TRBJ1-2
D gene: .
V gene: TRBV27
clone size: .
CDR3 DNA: TGTGCCAGCAGTCCTTTAAGGCAAACCCATGGCTACACCTTC
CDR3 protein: CASSPLRQTHGYTF

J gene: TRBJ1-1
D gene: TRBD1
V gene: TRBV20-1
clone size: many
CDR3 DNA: TGCAGTGCTAGGAGGACAGGGGGCACTGAAGCTTTCTTT
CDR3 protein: CSARRTGGTEAFF

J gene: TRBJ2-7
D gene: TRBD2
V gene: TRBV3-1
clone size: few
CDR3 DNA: TGTGCCAGCAGCCAAGCCTATGCGGGACTAGCGGGAGGGCCAGTTTCCTACGAGCAGTACTTC
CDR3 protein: CASSQAYAGLAGGPVSYEQYF

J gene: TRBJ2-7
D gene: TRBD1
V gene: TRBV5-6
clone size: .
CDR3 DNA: TGTGCCAGCAGCCAGTTGACAGGGGGCAGGTACGAGCAGTACTTC
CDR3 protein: CASSQLTGGRYEQYF

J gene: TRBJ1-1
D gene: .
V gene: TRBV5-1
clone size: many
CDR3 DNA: TGCGCCAGCAGTTCGGCTGGGGGGCGAACTGAAGCTTTCTTT
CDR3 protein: CASSSAGGRTEAFF

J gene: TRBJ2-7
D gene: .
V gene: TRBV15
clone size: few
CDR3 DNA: TGTGCCACCAGCAGAGCCGGGACTCCTGGGGCAGCGCAGTACTTC
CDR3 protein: CATSRAGTPGAAQYF

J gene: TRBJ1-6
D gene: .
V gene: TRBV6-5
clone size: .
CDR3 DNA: TGTGCCAGCAGTTACCTATTCCAGGCTCCAGATTCACCCCTCCACTTT
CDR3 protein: CASSYLFQAPDSPLHF

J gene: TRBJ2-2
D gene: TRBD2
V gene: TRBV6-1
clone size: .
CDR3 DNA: TGTGCCCTTATGCGGGAGGTGCGGAACACCGGGGAGCTGTTTTTT
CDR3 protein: CALMREVRNTGELFF

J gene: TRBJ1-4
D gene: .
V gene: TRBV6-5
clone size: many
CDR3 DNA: TGTGCCAGCATGGGGGGGCCAGGGGTGATGTTTTTT
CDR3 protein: CASMGGPGVMFF

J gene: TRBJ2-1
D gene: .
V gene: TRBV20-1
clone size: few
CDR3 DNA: TGCAGTGCTTTACCGGCCTATGAGCAGTTCTTC
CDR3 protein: CSALPAYEQFF

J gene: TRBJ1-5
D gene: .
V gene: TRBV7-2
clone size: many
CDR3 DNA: TGTGCCAGCAGCTTAGGTTCTGGGGCGCGGTTCCAGCCCCAGCATTTT
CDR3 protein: CASSLGSGARFQPQHF

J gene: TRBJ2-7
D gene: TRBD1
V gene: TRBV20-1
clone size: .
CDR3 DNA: TGCAGTGCTACAGGGGGCACTTCACTCAGCTCCTACGAGCAGTACTTC
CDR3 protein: CSATGGTSLSSYEQYF

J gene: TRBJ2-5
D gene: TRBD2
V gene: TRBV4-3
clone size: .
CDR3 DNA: TGCGCCAGCAGCCAAGATCTGGGGACTAGCGGGAGTCTTGTAGGAGAGACCCAGTACTTC
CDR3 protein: CASSQDLGTSGSLVGETQYF

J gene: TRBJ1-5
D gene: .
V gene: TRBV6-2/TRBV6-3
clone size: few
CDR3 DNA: TGTGCCAGCAGTTACACACAGCTCAATCAGCCCCAGCATTTT
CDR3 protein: CASSYTQLNQPQHF

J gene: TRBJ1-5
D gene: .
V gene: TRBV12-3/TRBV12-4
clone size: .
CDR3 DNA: TGTGCCAGCAGTCCGCAGGGGAGTGGCAATCAGCCCCAGCATTTT
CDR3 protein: CASSPQGSGNQPQHF